This T cell receptor (beta chain) was captured by sequencing in a study of blood T cells in healthy people across ages. This clonotype was seen once. CDR3 length equals 15 residues. Germline V gene sequence: CDR1 LGHNA, CDR2 YSLEER. V was pared by 2 bases and J by 6 bases, with 16 bases between. Then a second PCR, running about 6 to 11 cycles, was carried out with a sample-barcoded 5' primer and a J-beta primer mix. MiXCR, applied by TCRdb to the 5' RACE reads, yields one record per CDR3 protein. Among about 970,000 distinct CDR3 sequences, roughly 51% were seen once, and the ten largest hold around 21%.

The sequencing sample was made of blood. The chain joins TRBV4-3 to TRBJ1-1; tentatively, D is TRBD1 (5 bases). The sequence was obtained from a woman in her fifties or sixties in good health. This chain's CDR3 is CASSQSYLQVSEAFF. The CDR3 bases are TGCGCCAGCAGCCAATCTTATCTACAGGTCTCTGAAGCTTTCTTT.